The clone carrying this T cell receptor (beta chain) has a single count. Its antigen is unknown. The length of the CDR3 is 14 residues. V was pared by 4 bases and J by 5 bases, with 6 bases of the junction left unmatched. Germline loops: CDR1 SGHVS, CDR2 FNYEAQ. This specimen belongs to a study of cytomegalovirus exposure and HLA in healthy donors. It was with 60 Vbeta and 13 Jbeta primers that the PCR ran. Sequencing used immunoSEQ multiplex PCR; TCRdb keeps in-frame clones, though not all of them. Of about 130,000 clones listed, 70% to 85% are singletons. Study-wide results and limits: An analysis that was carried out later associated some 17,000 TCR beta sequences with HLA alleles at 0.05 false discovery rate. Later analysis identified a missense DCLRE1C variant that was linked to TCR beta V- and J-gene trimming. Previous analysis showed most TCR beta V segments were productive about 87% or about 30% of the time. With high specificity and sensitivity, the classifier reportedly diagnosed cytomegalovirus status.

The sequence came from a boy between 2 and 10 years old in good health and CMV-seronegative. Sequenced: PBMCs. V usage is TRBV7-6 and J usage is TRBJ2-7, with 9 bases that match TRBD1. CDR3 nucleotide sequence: TGTGCCAGCAGCTCCTGGACAGGGGAGGACGAGCAGTACTTC. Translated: CASSSWTGEDEQYF.